This TCR beta chain was captured by sequencing in a study of blood T cells in healthy people across ages. The CDR3 spans 14 residues. Trimming cost V 4 bases and J 10 bases, with 17 bases left between them. The V gene's germline CDR1 is LGHNA and CDR2 YNFKEQ. Together with a sample-barcoded 5' primer, a J-beta primer mix was included in a second PCR lasting roughly 6 to 12 cycles. Each CDR3 protein is one row after TCRdb ran MiXCR on the 5' RACE reads. The table lists fewer than 2,000,000 distinct CDR3 sequences, around 40% of them singletons, with 20% to 25% in the top ten. Sequenced input: blood. The chain combines TRBV4-2 with TRBJ2-1; tentatively, D is TRBD2 (5 bases). This clonotype originated in a human donor in good health. The CDR3 spells CASSPENSVREQFF. The CDR3 nucleotides are TGTGCCAGCAGCCCCGAAAATAGCGTGCGGGAGCAGTTCTTC.